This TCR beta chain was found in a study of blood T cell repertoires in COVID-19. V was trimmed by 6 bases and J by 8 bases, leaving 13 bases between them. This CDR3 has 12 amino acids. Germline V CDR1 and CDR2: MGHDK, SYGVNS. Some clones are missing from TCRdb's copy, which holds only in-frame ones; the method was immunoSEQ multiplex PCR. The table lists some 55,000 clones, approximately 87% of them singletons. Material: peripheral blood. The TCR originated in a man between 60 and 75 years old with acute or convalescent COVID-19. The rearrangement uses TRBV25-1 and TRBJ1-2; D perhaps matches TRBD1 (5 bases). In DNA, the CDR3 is TGTGCCAGCAGCACTGGGGGGGGAGGCTACACCTTC. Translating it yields CASSTGGGGYTF.